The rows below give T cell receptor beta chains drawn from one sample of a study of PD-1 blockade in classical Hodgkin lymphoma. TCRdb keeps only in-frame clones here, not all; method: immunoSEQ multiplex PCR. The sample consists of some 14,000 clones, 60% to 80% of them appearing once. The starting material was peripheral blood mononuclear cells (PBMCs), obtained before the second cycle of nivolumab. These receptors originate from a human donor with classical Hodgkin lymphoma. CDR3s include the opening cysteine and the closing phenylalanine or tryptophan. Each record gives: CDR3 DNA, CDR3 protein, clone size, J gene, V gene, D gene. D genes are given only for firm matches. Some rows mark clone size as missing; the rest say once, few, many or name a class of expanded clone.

TGTGCCAGCAGTGAAGGAAAGGCGGGGATGGAGACCCAGTACTTC CASSEGKAGMETQYF NA TRBJ2-5 TRBV6-1 NA
TGTGCCAGCAGTGAGCTACCATACAATGAGCAGTTCTTC CASSELPYNEQFF NA TRBJ2-1 TRBV6-4 NA
TGTGCCAGCAGCTTCGGGGGGAGGACCGGGGAGCTGTTTTTT CASSFGGRTGELFF NA TRBJ2-2 TRBV7-2 TRBD2
TGTGCCAGCAGCCGACAGTGGATGAACACTGAAGCTTTCTTT CASSRQWMNTEAFF NA TRBJ1-1 TRBV14 NA
TGTGCCAGCAGCCCGGGACAGGGGGCCCGCGTTTGGTACGAGCAGTACTTC CASSPGQGARVWYEQYF NA TRBJ2-7 TRBV7-2 TRBD1
TGTGCCAGCAGTTTCGGACAGGAAAACACAGATACGCAGTATTTT CASSFGQENTDTQYF NA TRBJ2-3 TRBV5-6 TRBD1
TGTGCCAGCAGCTCAACGGACAGGCCCTGGGACGAGCAGTACTTC CASSSTDRPWDEQYF once TRBJ2-7 TRBV7-9 TRBD1
TGTGCTAGTGGCAATTCAGGGTCCCCCTATAATTCACCCCTCCACTTT CASGNSGSPYNSPLHF NA TRBJ1-6 TRBV12-5 NA
TGTGCCAGCACCTCGGGTTTCTTGGCCCACAATGAGCAGTTCTTC CASTSGFLAHNEQFF few TRBJ2-1 TRBV27 NA
TGTGCCAGCAGCTCCTCGGGGAGCACAGATACGCAGTATTTT CASSSSGSTDTQYF NA TRBJ2-3 TRBV7-2 NA
TGTGCCAGCAGCTTGTTACTAGCGGGGGACAGGGAGACCCAGTACTTC CASSLLLAGDRETQYF NA TRBJ2-5 TRBV5-5 TRBD2
TGTGCCAGCAGTTTGGGGGGCTTCATCGACGAGCAGTACTTC CASSLGGFIDEQYF NA TRBJ2-7 TRBV7-8 NA
TGCGCCAGCAGCTCCAGGGTCGCGGGGTGGGCAGATACGCAGTATTTT CASSSRVAGWADTQYF NA TRBJ2-3 TRBV5-1 NA
TGCGCCAGCAGCCAAGATAGTCAGGTAATTTACGAGCAGTACTTC CASSQDSQVIYEQYF NA TRBJ2-7 TRBV4-3 NA
TGTGCCAGCTCACCACCGGCGACAGGGGGGAACTATGGCTACACCTTC CASSPPATGGNYGYTF NA TRBJ1-2 TRBV18 TRBD1
TGTGCCAGTCCCACCCCCACAGGGGCCAACTATGGCTACACCTTC CASPTPTGANYGYTF NA TRBJ1-2 TRBV19 TRBD1
TGTGCCAGCAGCTTAGCGGGGGCAGGGACGACTAATGAAAAACTGTTTTTT CASSLAGAGTTNEKLFF NA TRBJ1-4 TRBV7-2 NA
TGTGCCAGTAGTACCGGACCGGGACAGACCTCTGGAAACACCATATATTTT CASSTGPGQTSGNTIYF NA TRBJ1-3 TRBV19 TRBD1
TGTGCCAGCAGCTTCAGGGGGGAGACAGATACGCAGTATTTT CASSFRGETDTQYF NA TRBJ2-3 TRBV7-9 NA
TGTGCCAGCAGCCCGGGACAGGGGGCGTACGAGCAGTACTTC CASSPGQGAYEQYF NA TRBJ2-7 TRBV7-2 TRBD1
TGCAGCGCAGAGAGGGCAGGGACCGATACGCAGTATTTT CSAERAGTDTQYF NA TRBJ2-3 TRBV29-1 NA
TGCGCCAGCAGCTCCGGACGGACCGACAATGAGCAGTTCTTC CASSSGRTDNEQFF NA TRBJ2-1 TRBV5-1 NA
TGTGCCAGCAGCTTAGTGCTGGGTCCGAATTCACCCCTCCACTTT CASSLVLGPNSPLHF NA TRBJ1-6 TRBV7-9 NA
TGCGCCAGCAGCTTGGCCGGGAGGGCTGGGGCCAACGTCCTGACTTTC CASSLAGRAGANVLTF NA TRBJ2-6 TRBV5-1 TRBD2
TGTGCCAGCAGCCAAAACGACAACCTGAACACTGAAGCTTTCTTT CASSQNDNLNTEAFF NA TRBJ1-1 TRBV4-2 NA
TGTGCCAGCACCTCAACGGACCGGGAAGCCCAGCATTTT CASTSTDREAQHF NA TRBJ1-5 TRBV6-5 NA
TGTGCCAGCAGCCAACAGACGGGGGGCTATGGCTACACCTTC CASSQQTGGYGYTF NA TRBJ1-2 TRBV14 NA
TGCGCCAGCAGCTTGCCAGGGGCGTCGAACACCGGGGAGCTGTTTTTT CASSLPGASNTGELFF NA TRBJ2-2 TRBV5-1 NA
TGTGCCAGCAGCGCCAGACACATGAACACTGAAGCTTTCTTT CASSARHMNTEAFF few TRBJ1-1 TRBV9 NA
TGTGCCAGCAGCTTAGAGGCAGGATTGCATCGGCAACTGTTTTTT CASSLEAGLHRQLFF NA TRBJ1-4 TRBV7-9 NA
TGTGCCAGCGCAGGGTCGGTAAACACCATATATTTT CASAGSVNTIYF NA TRBJ1-3 TRBV11-2 NA
TGTGCCAGCAGGCCAGGGGGTAGCGGGGCGTGGGATGAGCAGTTCTTC CASRPGGSGAWDEQFF NA TRBJ2-1 TRBV7-9 NA
TGTGCGACTAGGGGGAACACCGGGGAGCTGTTTTTT CATRGNTGELFF NA TRBJ2-2 TRBV6-5 NA
TGTGCCAGCAGCTTGGACTTTTCCATCTCCTATGGCTACACCTTC CASSLDFSISYGYTF NA TRBJ1-2 TRBV5-4 NA
TGCGCCAGCAGCTTGGTTGGGTCAACTAATGAAAAACTGTTTTTT CASSLVGSTNEKLFF NA TRBJ1-4 TRBV5-1 NA
TGTGCCAGCGGGTTCATGACAGAAGCGAACACCGGGGAGCTGTTTTTT CASGFMTEANTGELFF few TRBJ2-2 TRBV28 NA
TGTGCCAGCTCTCGACAGTTCAACGCCGACCGCTACACCTTC CASSRQFNADRYTF NA TRBJ1-2 TRBV18 NA
TGTGCCAGCTCACCAGCAAATGAGCAGTTCTTC CASSPANEQFF NA TRBJ2-1 TRBV18 NA
TGTGCCAGCAGTTACACGACCCGGGACTCCCTCTACGAGCAGTACTTC CASSYTTRDSLYEQYF once TRBJ2-7 TRBV6-5 NA
TGCGCCAGCAGCTTGGGCGGCAGTGCTAACTATGGCTACACCTTC CASSLGGSANYGYTF NA TRBJ1-2 TRBV5-1 NA
TGTGCCAGCAGCCCCCGCTCCTATTATGAGCAGTTCTTC CASSPRSYYEQFF NA TRBJ2-1 TRBV7-8 NA
TGTGCCAGTAGTACGGGACTAGGACGGGGCACAGATACGCAGTATTTT CASSTGLGRGTDTQYF NA TRBJ2-3 TRBV19 TRBD2
TGTGCCAGCAGTTTAACAGGGGCCCAGAACACTGAAGCTTTCTTT CASSLTGAQNTEAFF NA TRBJ1-1 TRBV6-5 TRBD1
TGTGCCAGCTCACGGGCCGGCGGCAATCAGCCCCAGCATTTT CASSRAGGNQPQHF NA TRBJ1-5 TRBV5-5 NA
TGTGCCATCAGTGCGACCGGGACAGGGGTTTTGGGCTACGAGCAGTACTTC CAISATGTGVLGYEQYF NA TRBJ2-7 TRBV10-3 TRBD1
TGTGCCAGCAGGGGCAATGAGCAGTTCTTC CASRGNEQFF NA TRBJ2-1 TRBV6-1 NA